Listed here are 27 T cell receptor beta chains from one sample, sequenced in a study of blood T cell repertoires in COVID-19. Assay: immunoSEQ multiplex PCR; the TCRdb copy retains only in-frame clones and omits some. The table records tens of thousands of clones, roughly three quarters of them present only once. Sequencing used peripheral blood. The source is a human donor in a cohort sampled during active COVID-19.

This clone was seen a handful of times. The V gene is TRBV7-3, the J gene TRBJ2-1; 9 bases are shared with TRBD2. Germline CDR1 and CDR2: SGHTA and FQGTGA. V lost 5 bases and J lost 5; bases outside the gene matches: 10. The CDR3 has 16 amino acids. The CDR3: CASSPRSGSGNNEQFF. The CDR3, as DNA: TGTGCCAGCAGCCCCCGTAGCGGGAGTGGTAACAATGAGCAGTTCTTC.

In this sample, this clone turned up once. Other nucleotide sequences from this sample produce the same CDR3. The gene calls are TRBV9 and TRBJ2-1, with 11 bases fitting TRBD2. Looked up from germline, CDR1 is SGDLS and CDR2 is YYNGEE. Unmatched junction bases numbered 0, after V lost 0 bases and J lost 4 bases. The CDR3 is made up of 15 amino acids. CDR3 nucleotide sequence: TGTGCCAGCAGCGTAGTAGCGGGAGGGTACAATGAGCAGTTCTTC. Translated: CASSVVAGGYNEQFF.

The rearrangement uses TRBV24-1 and TRBJ1-2; D might be TRBD1 (5 bases). The CDR3 has 17 residues. Trimming removed 0 bases at V and 3 bases at J, with 16 bases between. Germline V gives CDR1 KGHDR, CDR2 SFDVKD. The chain's CDR3 is CATSDLPGPGRDYGYTF. The CDR3 nucleotides are TGTGCCACCAGTGATTTGCCCGGCCCTGGCAGGGACTATGGCTACACCTTC.

The V gene is TRBV19, the J gene TRBJ1-1; 10 positions agree with TRBD1. J was trimmed by 1 base and V by 7 bases; bases with no gene match: 15. This CDR3 spans 18 amino acids. CDR1 is LNHDA, CDR2 SQIVND, per germline (reference sequence). The DNA of the CDR3 is TGTGCCAGTACCCCCTACGGGACAGGGGTGGAAGGGAACACTGAAGCTTTCTTT. Translating gives CASTPYGTGVEGNTEAFF. Combining the CDR3 with reference TRBV19 and TRBJ1-1 gives the whole variable domain DGGITQSPKYLFRKEGQNVTLSCEQNLNHDAMYWYRQDPGQGLRLIYYSQIVNDFQKGDIAEGYSVSREKKESFPLTVTSAQKNPTAFYLCASTPYGTGVEGNTEAFFGQGTRLTVV.

J is TRBJ2-7 and V is TRBV3-1 (or the pseudogene TRBV3-2); the D gene is possibly TRBD2 (5 bases). The germline V and J ends were trimmed by 2 bases and 6 bases, with 17 bases remaining between them. The germline V gene has CDR1 LGHDT and CDR2 YNNKEL (reference sequence). The CDR3 has 15 residues. CDR3 DNA: TGTGCCAGCAGCCAAAAAGGAGGCCTAGCCTTCGAGCAGTACTTC. This translates into CASSQKGGLAFEQYF.

The chain uses TRBV6-2 or TRBV6-3 and TRBJ1-5, with 8 bases lining up with TRBD1. Germline V lookup: CDR1 MNHEY, CDR2 SVGEGT. CDR3 size: 15 residues. After removal of 6 bases from V and 3 bases from J, the junction contained 7 bases not matched to a gene. The CDR3 reads CASSMTGANNQPQHF. The CDR3 coding sequence is TGTGCCAGCAGCATGACAGGGGCGAACAATCAGCCCCAGCATTTT.

The CDR3 loop is CASSQGGWAPEAFF. The CDR3 DNA follows: TGCGCCAGCAGCCAGGGCGGGTGGGCCCCTGAAGCTTTCTTT. The chain joins TRBV4-1 to TRBJ1-1; D call uncertain. The CDR3 is 14 residues long. Deletions cut 3 bases from V and 6 bases from J, with 14 bases between. Germline CDR1 MGHRA, CDR2 YSYEKL.

The chain employs TRBV6-5 and TRBJ1-2; D unresolved. Trimming took 4 bases from V and 8 from J, leaving 11 bases between them. The germline V gene encodes CDR1 MNHEY and CDR2 SVGAGI. CDR3 size: 12 residues. CDR3 loop: CASSSKPMGYTF. The DNA of the CDR3 is TGTGCCAGCAGTTCGAAACCTATGGGCTACACCTTC.

The table lists this clone with a few counts. The CDR3, as DNA: TGCAGTGCTAGTTCACGGCGGATCTCCTACAATGAGCAGTTCTTC. This gives the protein CSASSRRISYNEQFF. This rearrangement joins TRBV20-1 to TRBJ2-1; D is unresolved. V was shortened by 3 bases and J by 0 bases, with 12 bases between the two germline ends. The CDR3 loop spans 15 amino acids. Germline V gene lookup returns CDR1 DFQATT and CDR2 SNEGSKA (reference sequence).

As regards this clone: Other DNA sequences in this specimen translate into the identical CDR3. The gene calls are TRBV4-3 and TRBJ2-1, with 8 bases matching TRBD1. Germline V lookup: CDR1 LGHNA, CDR2 YSLEER. V shed 0 bases, J shed 4 bases, and the junction held 5 bases outside the gene matches. The CDR3 covers 16 residues. The CDR3 loop reads CASSQDGQGAYNEQFF. The CDR3 DNA is TGCGCCAGCAGCCAAGATGGGCAGGGGGCATACAATGAGCAGTTCTTC.

The chain carries TRBV4-3 and TRBJ1-3; D is unclear. The germline V gene has CDR1 LGHNA and CDR2 YSLEER. The germline V and J ends were trimmed by 1 base and 0 bases, with 10 bases remaining between them. The CDR3 is made up of 16 amino acids. The CDR3 protein is CASSQVGGFSGNTIYF. In nucleotides, the CDR3 is TGCGCCAGCAGCCAAGTAGGAGGATTCTCTGGAAACACCATATATTTT.

The chain carries TRBV25-1 and TRBJ1-2; D is unresolved. The V gene lost 6 bases and the J gene lost 8 bases, with 16 bases spanning the gap. CDR1 is MGHDK, CDR2 SYGVNS, per germline. This CDR3 has 13 residues. The CDR3 protein is CASSVINRGGYTF. The CDR3 DNA sequence: TGTGCCAGCAGCGTTATAAACAGAGGGGGCTACACCTTC.

J is TRBJ2-7 and V is TRBV7-9, with D possibly TRBD1 on 6 matching bases. The CDR3 is 15 amino acids. Germline V gene data show CDR1 as SEHNR and CDR2 as FQNEAQ (reference sequence). V gave up 2 bases and J gave up 3 bases, with 14 bases separating them. The DNA of the CDR3 is TGTGCCAGCAGCTTATGGGTGGGGGCTTACTACGAGCAGTACTTC. Translating gives CASSLWVGAYYEQYF.

This clone was recorded only once. The chain couples TRBV19 to TRBJ2-1; tentatively, D is TRBD2 (6 bases). V gave up 5 bases and J gave up 10 bases, with 15 bases separating them. Germline values: CDR1 LNHDA, CDR2 SQIVND (reference sequence). This CDR3 spans 13 amino acids. The CDR3 DNA sequence: TGTGCCAGTAGTGAGGGCGGGACTTGGGAGCAGTTCTTC. Its translation: CASSEGGTWEQFF.

This chain links TRBV6-1 with TRBJ1-2, with D tentatively TRBD1 (5 bases). Trimming stripped 2 bases from V and 8 bases from J, with 12 bases between. The germline CDR1 and CDR2 sequences are MNHNS and SASEGT. The CDR3 consists of 13 residues. CDR3 DNA: TGTGCCAGCAGTGAAAAAGGCAGGGTGGGCTACACCTTC. Translation gives CASSEKGRVGYTF.

The chain employs TRBV7-8 and TRBJ1-1; D gene unclear. CDR1 SGHVS and CDR2 FQNEAQ come from the germline V gene. Trimming left V 4 bases short and J 1 base short, with 16 bases between. The CDR3 is 16 residues long. The CDR3 sequence is CASSSRREIGNTEAFF. The CDR3 DNA reads as TGTGCCAGCAGCTCGAGACGGGAAATTGGGAACACTGAAGCTTTCTTT.

The chain links TRBV28 to TRBJ2-7; 7 bases map to TRBD2. Germline lookup yields CDR1 MDHEN and CDR2 SYDVKM. There are 15 residues in the CDR3. The V and J ends lost 7 bases and 1 base, in that order; junction bases with no gene match: 10. In nucleotides, the CDR3 is TGTGCCAGCACCGAACGGGGGGATCTGTCCTACGAGCAGTACTTC. This encodes CASTERGDLSYEQYF.

The chain has TRBV6-6 and TRBJ2-5; weak D call: TRBD2 (6 bases). The CDR3 has 12 residues. Germline CDR1 is MNHNY and CDR2 is SVGAGI (reference sequence). Between the trimmed V and J ends, which lost 8 bases and 4 bases, there was a span of 11 bases. The CDR3 DNA follows: TGTGCCAGCGGTTTTAGCGGAGAGACCCAGTACTTC. Encoded protein: CASGFSGETQYF.

This rearrangement joins TRBV6-6 to TRBJ1-2, with D possibly being TRBD1 (6 bases). Trimming shortened V by 2 bases and J by 3 bases, and 13 bases separated the two germline ends. This CDR3 has 15 residues. Germline V CDR1 and CDR2: MNHNY, SVGAGI (reference sequence). The CDR3: CASSYGGQRDYGYTF. The CDR3 DNA reads TGTGCCAGCAGTTACGGCGGACAGAGGGACTATGGCTACACCTTC.

The J gene is TRBJ2-3, the V gene TRBV20-1, with TRBD2 matching over 12 bases. The trim removed 3 bases at V and 0 bases at J, leaving 7 bases unmatched. CDR1 is DFQATT and CDR2 is SNEGSKA in the germline V gene (reference sequence). This CDR3 has 17 amino acids. This CDR3 is CSASASGRAGSTDTQYF. CDR3 nucleotide sequence: TGCAGTGCTAGTGCTAGCGGGAGGGCCGGGAGCACAGATACGCAGTATTTT.

This chain joins TRBV6-5 and TRBJ1-2, with a weak D call TRBD1 (6 bases). CDR3 size: 14 residues. CDR1 is MNHEY, CDR2 SVGAGI, per germline. The germline V and J ends were trimmed by 2 bases and 6 bases, with 13 bases remaining between them. The CDR3 region is CASSYRGRGHGYTF. The DNA for the CDR3 is TGTGCCAGCAGTTACAGGGGCAGGGGCCATGGCTACACCTTC.

This clone appeared a few times. The chain combines TRBV2 with TRBJ1-2; 10 bases agree with TRBD1. V lost 5 bases and J lost 8; bases outside the gene matches: 5. Germline V CDR1 and CDR2: SNHLY, FYNNEI. CDR3 length equals 13 residues. DNA of the CDR3: TGTGCCAGCAGTCTGGACAGGGGGATAGGCTACACCTTC. This codes for CASSLDRGIGYTF. The whole variable domain, remainder taken from reference TRBV2 and TRBJ1-2, is EPEVTQTPSHQVTQMGQEVILRCVPISNHLYFYWYRQILGQKVEFLVSFYNNEISEKSEIFDDQFSVERPDGSNFTLKIRSTKLEDSAMYFCASSLDRGIGYTFGSGTRLTVV.

The chain recombines TRBV9 with TRBJ1-5; possibly TRBD1 for D (5 bases). V was pared by 3 bases and J by 5 bases, with 18 bases between. Germline V gene data show CDR1 as SGDLS and CDR2 as YYNGEE. This CDR3 comprises 16 residues. The CDR3 bases are TGTGCCAGCAGCGCGTTGGGGGGGGGAATATATCAGCCCCAGCATTTT. It specifies CASSALGGGIYQPQHF.

This chain uses TRBV5-1 with TRBJ1-2, with D tentatively TRBD1 (5 bases). The CDR3 contains 13 residues. The V end was cut by 5 bases, the J end by 2 bases, with 10 bases between. Germline V gives CDR1 SGHRS, CDR2 YFSETQ. CDR3 DNA sequence: TGCGCCAGCAGGCGGGACCCCAACTATGGCTACACCTTC. Protein product: CASRRDPNYGYTF.

The V gene is TRBV28, the J gene TRBJ1-2, with D unresolved. Germline CDR1 MDHEN, CDR2 SYDVKM. This CDR3 comprises 12 residues. V dropped 5 bases and J dropped 3 bases, with 7 bases sitting between them. In DNA form, the CDR3 reads TGTGCCAGCAGTCCCGGGGACTATGGCTACACCTTC. The encoded protein is CASSPGDYGYTF.

The rearrangement uses TRBV29-1 and TRBJ2-2, with a weak D call TRBD2 (6 bases). The CDR3 loop spans 12 amino acids. Trimming stripped 7 bases from V and 3 bases from J, with 9 bases between. Per germline, CDR1 SQVTM and CDR2 ANQGSEA. The CDR3, as DNA: TGCAGCGGGAGCGGGTACACCGGGGAGCTGTTTTTT. Its protein is CSGSGYTGELFF.

This clone showed up just once. The chain has TRBV6-6 and TRBJ2-5; D remains ambiguous. Germline V CDR1 and CDR2: MNHNY, SVGAGI (reference sequence). V lost 5 bases and J 4 bases, leaving 11 bases between the germline ends. This CDR3 is 13 amino acids long. The CDR3 DNA is TGTGCCAGCAGTCGCGAGCACCTAGAGACCCAGTACTTC. Residues: CASSREHLETQYF.